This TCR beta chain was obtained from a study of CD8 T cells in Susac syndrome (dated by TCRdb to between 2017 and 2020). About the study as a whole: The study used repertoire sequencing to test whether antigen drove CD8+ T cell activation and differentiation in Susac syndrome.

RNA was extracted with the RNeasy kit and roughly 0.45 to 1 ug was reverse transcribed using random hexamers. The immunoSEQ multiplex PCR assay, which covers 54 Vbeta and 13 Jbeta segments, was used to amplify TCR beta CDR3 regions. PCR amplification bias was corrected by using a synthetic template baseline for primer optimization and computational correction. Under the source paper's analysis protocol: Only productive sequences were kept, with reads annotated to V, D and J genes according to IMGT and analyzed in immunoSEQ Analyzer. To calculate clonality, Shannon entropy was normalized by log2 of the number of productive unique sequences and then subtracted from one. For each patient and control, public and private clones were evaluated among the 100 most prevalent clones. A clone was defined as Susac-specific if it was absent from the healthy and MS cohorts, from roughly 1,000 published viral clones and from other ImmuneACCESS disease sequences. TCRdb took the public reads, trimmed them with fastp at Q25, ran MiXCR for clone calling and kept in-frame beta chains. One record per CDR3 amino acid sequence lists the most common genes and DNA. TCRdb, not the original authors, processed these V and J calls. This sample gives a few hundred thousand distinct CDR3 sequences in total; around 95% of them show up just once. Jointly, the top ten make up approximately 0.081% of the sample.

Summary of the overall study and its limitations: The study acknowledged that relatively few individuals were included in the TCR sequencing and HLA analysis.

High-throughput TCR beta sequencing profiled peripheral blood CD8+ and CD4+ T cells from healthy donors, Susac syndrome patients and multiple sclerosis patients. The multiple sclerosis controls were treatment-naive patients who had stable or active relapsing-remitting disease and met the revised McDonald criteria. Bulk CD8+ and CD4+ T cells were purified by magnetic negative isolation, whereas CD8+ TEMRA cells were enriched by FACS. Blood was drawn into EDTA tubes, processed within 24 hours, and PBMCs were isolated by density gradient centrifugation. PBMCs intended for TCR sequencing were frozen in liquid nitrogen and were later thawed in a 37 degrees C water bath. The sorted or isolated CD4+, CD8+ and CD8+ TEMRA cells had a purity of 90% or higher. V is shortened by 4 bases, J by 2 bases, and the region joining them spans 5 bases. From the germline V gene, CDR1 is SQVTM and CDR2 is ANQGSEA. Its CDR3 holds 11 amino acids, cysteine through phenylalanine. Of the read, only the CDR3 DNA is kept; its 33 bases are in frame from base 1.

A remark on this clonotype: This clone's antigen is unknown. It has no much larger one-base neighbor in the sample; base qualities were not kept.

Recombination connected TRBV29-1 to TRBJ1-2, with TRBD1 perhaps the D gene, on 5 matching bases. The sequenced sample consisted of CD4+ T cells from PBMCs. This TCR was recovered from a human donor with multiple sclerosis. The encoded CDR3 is CSVGQNYGYTF. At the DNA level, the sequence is TGCAGCGTTGGACAGAACTATGGCTACACCTTC.